This entry lists 27 T cell receptor beta chains sequenced from one sample in a study of CD8+ T cells in alopecia areata. The treatment is: oral pan-JAK inhibitor, 5-10 mg twice daily. After isolation, RNA underwent reverse transcription to generate cDNA as the sequencing template. Produced via immunoSEQ multiplex PCR; TCRdb's table is partial and in-frame only. This sample has fewer than 250,000 clones, with around 43% found just once. The sequencing here drew on CD4+ T cells sorted from blood, taken between weeks 36 and 40, from a patient treated with tofacitinib. Every receptor here comes from a human donor with alopecia areata.

This clone was counted a few times. The chain links TRBV5-4 to TRBJ2-2, with TRBD2 matching over 13 bases. Germline V CDR1 and CDR2: SGHNT, YYREEE (reference sequence). The CDR3 is 18 amino acids. V lost 4 bases to trimming and J lost 1 base; unmatched junction nucleotides: 7. The DNA for the CDR3 is TGTGCCAGCAGCACACCGGGACTAGCGGGACTGAACACCGGGGAGCTGTTTTTT. It specifies CASSTPGLAGLNTGELFF.

Ten or more counts support this clone. This chain connects TRBV7-9 to TRBJ2-7; 9 bases agree with TRBD2. The V segment lost 4 bases and the J segment 3 bases; nucleotides outside the gene matches: 10. Per germline, CDR1 SEHNR and CDR2 FQNEAQ (reference sequence). This CDR3 has 16 residues. As DNA, the CDR3 is TGTGCCAGCAGCTCTGGGAGGCGGGAGGGTATCTACGAGCAGTACTTC. This sequence encodes CASSSGRREGIYEQYF.

V usage is TRBV5-6 and J usage is TRBJ2-1; D possibly matches TRBD1 or TRBD2 (5 bases each). V lost 5 bases and J 0 bases, leaving 15 bases between the germline ends. Germline assignment: CDR1 SGHDT and CDR2 YYEEEE. The CDR3 spans 16 residues. The CDR3 here is CASSYGAQSSYNEQFF. The CDR3 nucleotides are TGTGCCAGCAGTTACGGGGCCCAAAGCTCCTACAATGAGCAGTTCTTC. Complete variable domain (other parts from reference TRBV5-6 and TRBJ2-1): DAGVTQSPTHLIKTRGQQVTLRCSPKSGHDTVSWYQQALGQGPQFIFQYYEEEERQRGNFPDRFSGHQFPNYSSELNVNALLLGDSALYLCASSYGAQSSYNEQFFGPGTRLTVL.

In nucleotides, the CDR3 is TGTGCCAGCAGTGAAGGAGAAAGCAATCAGCCCCAGCATTTT. It encodes CASSEGESNQPQHF. The rearrangement links TRBV6-1 to TRBJ1-5; D is unresolved. Germline CDR1 is MNHNS and CDR2 is SASEGT. The CDR3 extends over 14 amino acids. The germline V and J ends were trimmed by 1 base and 1 base, with 5 bases remaining between them.

This clone was seen only once. This chain joins TRBV7-8 and TRBJ2-3; 9 bases are a match to TRBD2. CDR3 size: 16 residues. V lost 0 bases to trimming and J lost 2 bases; unmatched junction nucleotides: 3. Germline loops: CDR1 SGHVS, CDR2 FQNEAQ. CDR3 amino acids: CASSLATSGNTDTQYF. The DNA for the CDR3 is TGTGCCAGCAGCTTAGCGACTAGCGGCAACACAGATACGCAGTATTTT.

This rearrangement joins TRBV4-3 to TRBJ2-7; D might be TRBD2 (5 bases). With 3 bases removed from V and 5 bases from J, the gap between germline ends came to 14 bases. The CDR3 loop spans 14 amino acids. From germline, CDR1 is LGHNA and CDR2 YSLEER. The CDR3 bases are TGCGCCAGCAGCCATGGGAGCAAGTGGGACGAGCAGTACTTC. It specifies CASSHGSKWDEQYF.

The table lists this clone with a few counts. J is TRBJ2-7 and V is TRBV7-9, with D uncertain. Per germline, CDR1 SEHNR and CDR2 FQNEAQ (reference sequence). This CDR3 has 12 amino acids. Trimming cost V 5 bases and J 12 bases, with 17 bases left between them. DNA of the CDR3: TGTGCCAGCAGCCCCACGGCGTGGCACTTGTACTTC. It encodes CASSPTAWHLYF.

The chain links TRBV4-2 to TRBJ2-5; possible D gene TRBD2, 5 bases. Germline CDR1 and CDR2: LGHNA and YNFKEQ. Trimming removed 1 base at V and 3 bases at J, with 9 bases between. The CDR3 totals 14 residues. The CDR3 loop is CASSQGAREETQYF. The CDR3 bases are TGTGCCAGCAGCCAAGGGGCGCGGGAAGAGACCCAGTACTTC.

This chain links TRBV13 with TRBJ2-1; D gene unclear. From germline, CDR1 is PRHDT and CDR2 FYEKMQ (reference sequence). This CDR3 contains 11 residues. The V end lost 5 bases, the J end lost 4 bases, and 3 bases lay between the germline ends. CDR3 DNA: TGTGCCAGCAGCCAATACAATGAGCAGTTCTTC. Its translation: CASSQYNEQFF.

This clone was observed a few times. The J gene is TRBJ2-5, the V gene TRBV5-1; weak D call: TRBD2 (6 bases). The germline V gene has CDR1 SGHRS and CDR2 YFSETQ. V was trimmed by 0 bases and J by 3 bases, leaving 15 bases between them. The CDR3 is 16 amino acids. CDR3 residues: CASSLEAGRGKETQYF. DNA for the CDR3: TGCGCCAGCAGCTTGGAGGCAGGACGGGGGAAAGAGACCCAGTACTTC.

With respect to this clone: The same CDR3 also results from other DNA sequences found in this sample. The gene calls are TRBV30 and TRBJ1-5; TRBD1 matches 10 bases. In germline, CDR1 is GTSNPN, CDR2 SVGIG (reference sequence). Trimming cost V 5 bases and J 5 bases; bases outside gene matches: 0. The CDR3 is made up of 12 amino acids. In DNA, the CDR3 is TGTGCCTGGGGACAGGGGGATCAGCCCCAGCATTTT. Its translation: CAWGQGDQPQHF.

This clone was seen a handful of times. This rearrangement joins TRBV4-3 to TRBJ2-2; 8 positions agree with TRBD1. Germline V gives CDR1 LGHNA, CDR2 YSLEER. The CDR3 totals 17 residues. The V segment lost 0 bases and the J segment 3 bases; nucleotides outside the gene matches: 6. In DNA form, the CDR3 reads TGCGCCAGCAGCCAAGATAGCAGGGGGCCTTACACCGGGGAGCTGTTTTTT. This codes for CASSQDSRGPYTGELFF.

The rearrangement links TRBV11-2 to TRBJ2-5, with a tentative D call TRBD2 (6 bases). CDR3 length: 16 residues. Germline CDR1 SGHAT, CDR2 FQNNGV. Trimming stripped 8 bases from V and 0 bases from J, with 19 bases between. The DNA for the CDR3 is TGTGCCAGCGGGAAGGAGGGGCGGAGGGACCAAGAGACCCAGTACTTC. Protein sequence: CASGKEGRRDQETQYF.

This clone was seen a handful of times. The chain links TRBV4-1 to TRBJ2-3; TRBD2 aligns across 11 bases. This CDR3 is 18 amino acids long. The germline gives CDR1 MGHRA, CDR2 YSYEKL. V shed 2 bases, J shed 1 base, and the junction held 8 bases outside the gene matches. The CDR3 loop reads CASSQMASGRSGTDTQYF. The CDR3 nucleotides read TGCGCCAGCAGCCAAATGGCTAGCGGGAGGAGTGGCACAGATACGCAGTATTTT.

The V gene is TRBV5-1, the J gene TRBJ2-3, with TRBD1 matching 8 bases. The J segment lost 0 bases and the V segment lost 4 bases, leaving 7 bases of the junction unmatched. CDR1 and CDR2 (germline): SGHRS, YFSETQ. This CDR3 contains 16 residues. The CDR3 region is CASSLETGASTDTQYF. CDR3 sequence (DNA): TGCGCCAGCAGCCTGGAGACAGGGGCTAGCACAGATACGCAGTATTTT.

CDR3: CASSYGRHPNAYEQYF. The CDR3 bases are TGTGCCAGCAGTTACGGAAGACACCCCAATGCCTACGAGCAGTACTTC. This chain links TRBV6-6 with TRBJ2-7, with D uncertain. The ends were cut back, 2 bases at V and 2 bases at J, with 16 bases in the middle. The CDR3 runs 16 residues. Germline loops: CDR1 MNHNY, CDR2 SVGAGI (reference sequence).

In its sample, this clone was seen a few times. V and J are TRBV6-1 and TRBJ2-7, with 8 positions matching TRBD2. Germline lookup yields CDR1 MNHNS and CDR2 SASEGT. V gave up 6 bases and J gave up 0 bases; unmatched junction bases: 4. The CDR3 has 14 residues. CDR3 coding DNA: TGTGCCAGCAGGCAGCGGGAGCGCTCCTACGAGCAGTACTTC. Translation: CASRQRERSYEQYF.

The rearrangement links TRBV9 to TRBJ2-3; D possibly corresponds to TRBD2 (5 bases). Per the germline V gene, CDR1 is SGDLS and CDR2 is YYNGEE. This CDR3 spans 17 amino acids. V lost 3 bases and J lost 4, with 21 bases in between. CDR3 region: CASSETGLGGFADTQYF. The CDR3 DNA sequence: TGTGCCAGCAGCGAGACCGGACTGGGCGGGTTTGCAGATACGCAGTATTTT.

The rearrangement links TRBV15 to TRBJ2-1; 7 bases are shared with TRBD1. Germline lookup yields CDR1 LNHNV and CDR2 YYDKDF (reference sequence). This CDR3 contains 11 residues. The junction had 2 bases not matched to a gene; V was cut back by 8 bases and J by 7 bases. The DNA of the CDR3 is TGTGCCACCGGGACAGTTAATGAGCAGTTCTTC. Protein: CATGTVNEQFF.

This clone was recorded a few times. The V and J genes are TRBV7-9 and TRBJ2-5, with no clear D. The CDR3 has 12 residues. Germline V gene data show CDR1 as SEHNR and CDR2 as FQNEAQ (reference sequence). Trimming left V 1 base short and J 2 bases short, with 2 bases between. CDR3 DNA: TGTGCCAGCAGCTTAGTTCAAGAGACCCAGTACTTC. It yields the protein CASSLVQETQYF.

The DNA for the CDR3 is TGTGCTAGTGGTTTGACTGACAATGAGCAGTTCTTC. Its translation: CASGLTDNEQFF. V is TRBV12-5 and J is TRBJ2-1; D is unresolved. Germline V gene data show CDR1 as LGHNT and CDR2 as FRNRAP. The CDR3 covers 12 residues. The V gene lost 2 bases and the J gene lost 5 bases, with 4 bases spanning the gap.

The chain has TRBV5-1 and TRBJ1-1; no clear D gene. Germline CDR1 reads SGHRS; CDR2 reads YFSETQ. The CDR3 sequence is 13 residues long. Trimming cost V 0 bases and J 8 bases, with 11 bases left between them. The CDR3, as DNA: TGCGCCAGCAGCTTGGTAGGAGGGTCCGAAGCTTTCTTT. Its protein is CASSLVGGSEAFF. Drawing the rest from reference TRBV5-1 and TRBJ1-1, the complete variable domain is KAGVTQTPRYLIKTRGQQVTLSCSPISGHRSVSWYQQTPGQGLQFLFEYFSETQRNKGNFPGRFSGRQFSNSRSEMNVSTLELGDSALYLCASSLVGGSEAFFGQGTRLTVV.

The chain couples TRBV15 to TRBJ1-3; D unresolved. Germline V gene sequence: CDR1 LNHNV, CDR2 YYDKDF (reference sequence). Trimming pared 3 bases from V and 0 bases from J, leaving 9 bases between. The CDR3 contains 15 residues. CDR3 sequence: CATSRPSPSGNTIYF. DNA for the CDR3: TGTGCCACCAGCAGGCCCAGTCCCTCTGGAAACACCATATATTTT.

CDR3 residues: CASRTPGQVDIPQHF. The CDR3 DNA reads TGTGCCAGCAGAACGCCCGGGCAGGTAGATATCCCCCAGCATTTT. The V and J genes are TRBV28 and TRBJ1-5, with unresolved D. From germline, CDR1 is MDHEN and CDR2 SYDVKM. Trimming removed 6 bases at V and 10 bases at J, with 22 bases between. CDR3 length equals 15 residues.

The chain joins TRBV5-1 to TRBJ2-1, with TRBD1 as a possible D gene (6 bases). From germline, CDR1 is SGHRS and CDR2 YFSETQ. V lost 0 bases to trimming and J lost 0 bases, with 13 bases between them. The CDR3 covers 17 residues. The CDR3 region has the DNA TGCGCCAGCAGCTTGGGGGGGACACAGAGCTCCTACAATGAGCAGTTCTTC. Protein: CASSLGGTQSSYNEQFF.

The gene calls are TRBV2 and TRBJ2-7; possibly TRBD2 for D (5 bases). The length of the CDR3 is 12 residues. CDR1 is SNHLY, CDR2 FYNNEI, per germline. Trimming stripped 2 bases from V and 3 bases from J, with 5 bases between. The CDR3 is CASSERGYEQYF. Here the CDR3 DNA reads TGTGCCAGCAGTGAACGGGGCTACGAGCAGTACTTC. The complete variable domain, with remaining parts taken from reference TRBV2 and TRBJ2-7, reads EPEVTQTPSHQVTQMGQEVILRCVPISNHLYFYWYRQILGQKVEFLVSFYNNEISEKSEIFDDQFSVERPDGSNFTLKIRSTKLEDSAMYFCASSERGYEQYFGPGTRLTVT.

This clone occurred a few times. CDR3 sequence: CASSFSRTEETQYF. The CDR3 coding sequence is TGTGCCAGCAGTTTTTCCCGGACAGAAGAGACCCAGTACTTC. The V gene is TRBV27, the J gene TRBJ2-5; perhaps TRBD1 as D (6 bases). Looked up from germline, CDR1 is MNHEY and CDR2 is SMNVEV (reference sequence). Trimming stripped 3 bases from V and 3 bases from J, with 11 bases between. The CDR3 loop spans 14 amino acids.